This passage covers 25 T cell receptor beta chains from one sample sequenced in a study of blood T cell repertoires in COVID-19. Assay used: immunoSEQ multiplex PCR; TCRdb lists only in-frame clones, some missing. The table includes a few hundred thousand clones, around 84% detected once. The sample consisted of PBMCs or T cells enriched from blood (not recorded which). The receptors derive from a man aged 35 to 55 who had recovered from COVID-19.

This clone was observed a few times. The rearrangement joins TRBV27 to TRBJ2-7; 9 bases are shared with TRBD1. The germline V gene has CDR1 MNHEY and CDR2 SMNVEV (reference sequence). V shed 2 bases, J shed 4 bases, and the junction held 3 bases outside the gene matches. The CDR3 is made up of 14 amino acids. CDR3 in DNA: TGTGCCAGCAGTTTAGCCGGGACAGGGTACGAGCAGTACTTC. Its protein product is CASSLAGTGYEQYF.

The chain is built from TRBV7-9 and TRBJ1-6; no clear D gene. V lost 3 bases and J 7 bases, leaving 16 bases between the germline ends. The germline V gene has CDR1 SEHNR and CDR2 FQNEAQ (reference sequence). The CDR3 extends over 16 amino acids. CDR3 DNA: TGTGCCAGCAGCTTGGGGTGGGGAAGAGGGAATTCACCCCTCCACTTT. Translated: CASSLGWGRGNSPLHF.

The rearrangement joins TRBV20-1 to TRBJ2-1, with no clear D. The germline V and J ends were trimmed by 6 bases and 9 bases, with 12 bases remaining between them. The CDR3 extends over 11 amino acids. Germline CDR1 DFQATT, CDR2 SNEGSKA (reference sequence). For the CDR3, the DNA is TGCAGTGCAGGCGGCCTGGGTGAGCAGTTCTTC. It yields the protein CSAGGLGEQFF.

CDR3 nucleotides: TGTGCCTGGAGTGTTGGGGGCGGCGGAAAACTGTTTTTT. This gives the protein CAWSVGGGGKLFF. This chain connects TRBV30 to TRBJ1-4, with D possibly being TRBD1 (6 bases). The V gene's germline CDR1 is GTSNPN and CDR2 SVGIG (reference sequence). The CDR3 totals 13 residues. The V and J ends lost 0 bases and 10 bases respectively, with 12 bases between them.

The rearrangement uses TRBV28 and TRBJ2-5; a possible D gene is TRBD2 (5 bases). The CDR3 extends over 15 amino acids. V shed 2 bases and J shed 3 bases, with 13 bases lying between them. Germline CDR1 and CDR2: MDHEN and SYDVKM. The CDR3 bases are TGTGCCAGCAGTTTAAATAGCGCACCTAAAGAGACCCAGTACTTC. Amino acids: CASSLNSAPKETQYF.

This clone was counted a single time. Here the CDR3 DNA reads TGTGCCAGCACTACAATGAGGGAGGTCACTGAAGCTTTCTTT. Amino acids: CASTTMREVTEAFF. V usage is TRBV28 and J usage is TRBJ1-1; no definite D call. Trimming took 7 bases from V and 4 from J, leaving 16 bases between them. The CDR3 contains 14 residues. Germline CDR1 MDHEN, CDR2 SYDVKM.

This clone was recorded a few times. The chain employs TRBV10-3 and TRBJ2-6; 7 bases align to TRBD2. This CDR3 comprises 17 residues. CDR1 ENHRY and CDR2 SYGVKD come from the germline V gene. V shed 6 bases and J 1 base; nucleotides not matched to a gene: 9. The CDR3 nucleotides are TGTGCCATCAGGGCACGGACGGGGGGTTCTGGGGCCAACGTCCTGACTTTC. Encoded protein: CAIRARTGGSGANVLTF.

Here the CDR3 reads CASTRTGGREKLFF. DNA for the CDR3: TGTGCCAGCACCAGGACAGGGGGGCGTGAAAAACTGTTTTTT. The V and J genes are TRBV28 and TRBJ1-4, with 10 bases matching TRBD1. The CDR3 totals 14 residues. With 7 bases clipped from V and 7 bases from J, the junction kept 6 bases outside the gene matches. Germline V gene sequence: CDR1 MDHEN, CDR2 SYDVKM. The full variable domain, its missing parts supplied by reference TRBV28 and TRBJ1-4, is DVKVTQSSRYLVKRTGEKVFLECVQDMDHENMFWYRQDPGLGLRLIYFSYDVKMKEKGDIPEGYSVSREKKERFSLILESASTNQTSMYLCASTRTGGREKLFFGSGTQLSVL.

This chain uses TRBV4-1 with TRBJ1-5; 7 bases map to TRBD1. Trimming cost V 3 bases and J 7 bases; bases outside gene matches: 6. There are 14 residues in the CDR3. Germline V CDR1 and CDR2: MGHRA, YSYEKL. The CDR3 protein is CASSHEGGQQPQHF. CDR3 coding DNA: TGCGCCAGCAGCCATGAAGGGGGACAGCAGCCCCAGCATTTT.

The CDR3 loop is CASRYADRDDTEAFF. Written as DNA, the CDR3 is TGTGCCAGCAGGTATGCGGACAGGGATGACACTGAAGCTTTCTTT. This sequence joins TRBV6-5 and TRBJ1-1; 8 bases line up with TRBD1. Per germline, CDR1 MNHEY and CDR2 SVGAGI. This CDR3 contains 15 residues. The V segment lost 6 bases and the J segment 3 bases; nucleotides outside the gene matches: 9.

The chain is built from TRBV28 and TRBJ1-6; TRBD1 might be the D (6 bases). Per the germline V gene, CDR1 is MDHEN and CDR2 is SYDVKM. The CDR3 has 18 residues. Trimming removed 2 bases at V and 4 bases at J, with 18 bases between. In DNA, the CDR3 is TGTGCCAGCAGTTTAAGGTTCGCCCATACAGGGTATAATTCACCCCTCCACTTT. Translating gives CASSLRFAHTGYNSPLHF. Complete variable domain (other parts from reference TRBV28 and TRBJ1-6): DVKVTQSSRYLVKRTGEKVFLECVQDMDHENMFWYRQDPGLGLRLIYFSYDVKMKEKGDIPEGYSVSREKKERFSLILESASTNQTSMYLCASSLRFAHTGYNSPLHFGNGTRLTVT.

This clone was found once. The chain recombines TRBV29-1 with TRBJ1-2; 10 positions match TRBD1. Germline V gives CDR1 SQVTM, CDR2 ANQGSEA. The ends lost 2 bases at V and 4 bases at J; junction bases unmatched: 4. CDR3 length equals 14 residues. Here the CDR3 reads CSVEMGQGSYGYTF. The DNA for the CDR3 is TGCAGCGTTGAAATGGGACAGGGGAGCTATGGCTACACCTTC.

The gene calls are TRBV18 and TRBJ1-2; no reliable D call. The CDR3 spans 14 residues. The germline V and J ends were trimmed by 2 bases and 3 bases, with 10 bases remaining between them. Germline-derived CDR1 and CDR2 are KGHSH and LQKENI. As DNA, the CDR3 is TGTGCCAGCTCACCAACCGGCCAGGACTATGGCTACACCTTC. It is translated as CASSPTGQDYGYTF.

The table lists this clone with a count of one. This chain links TRBV2 with TRBJ1-4, with D possibly matching TRBD1 (5 bases). Looked up from germline, CDR1 is SNHLY and CDR2 is FYNNEI. The V gene lost 0 bases and the J gene lost 7 bases, with 15 bases spanning the gap. This CDR3 spans 16 amino acids. CDR3 sequence: CASSEALQGIGEKLFF. Written as DNA, the CDR3 is TGTGCCAGCAGTGAAGCGCTTCAGGGTATTGGTGAAAAACTGTTTTTT.

The chain uses TRBV6-5 and TRBJ1-4; tentatively, D is TRBD1 (5 bases). CDR1 is MNHEY, CDR2 SVGAGI, per germline. V was trimmed by 0 bases and J by 8 bases, leaving 13 bases between them. The CDR3 has 15 amino acids. CDR3 region: CASSYSNSGGEKLFF. CDR3 in DNA: TGTGCCAGCAGTTACTCGAATAGCGGGGGGGAAAAACTGTTTTTT.

This clone was recorded once. V gene TRBV4-3 combines with J gene TRBJ2-1, with 7 bases lining up with TRBD1. V was pared by 6 bases and J by 0 bases, with 5 bases of the junction left unmatched. This CDR3 is built from 15 residues. CDR1 is LGHNA and CDR2 is YSLEER in the germline V gene. CDR3 nucleotides: TGCGCCAGCAGAGACAGGGCCAGCTCCTACAATGAGCAGTTCTTC. This encodes CASRDRASSYNEQFF.

This rearrangement joins TRBV28 to TRBJ1-4; D possibly corresponds to TRBD1 (6 bases). V was pared by 0 bases and J by 13 bases, with 15 bases between. The germline V gene encodes CDR1 MDHEN and CDR2 SYDVKM. The CDR3 is made up of 14 amino acids. The CDR3 protein is CASSLWGAPDGLFF. CDR3 bases: TGTGCCAGCAGTTTATGGGGGGCTCCTGATGGACTGTTTTTT.

About this clone: This CDR3 is also generated by other DNA sequences in the sample. The chain is built from TRBV18 and TRBJ2-2; 7 positions match TRBD1. CDR1 KGHSH and CDR2 LQKENI come from the germline V gene. J gave up 2 bases and V 4 bases, and 1 base lay outside the gene matches. This CDR3 spans 14 amino acids. The DNA of the CDR3 is TGTGCCAGCTCACGGGACAGAAACACCGGGGAGCTGTTTTTT. Translation gives CASSRDRNTGELFF.

For the CDR3, the DNA is TGTGCCAGCCAAGGGGGCAGGGAGGATCAGCCCCAGCATTTT. Translating gives CASQGGREDQPQHF. The chain combines TRBV19 with TRBJ1-5; 7 bases agree with TRBD1. The J segment lost 5 bases and the V segment lost 9 bases, leaving 10 bases of the junction unmatched. Germline V CDR1 and CDR2: LNHDA, SQIVND (reference sequence). The CDR3 totals 14 residues.

This chain uses TRBV6-5 with TRBJ1-1; a possible D gene is TRBD1 (5 bases). CDR3 length equals 12 residues. CDR1 and CDR2 from the germline V gene are MNHEY and SVGAGI. V was clipped by 5 bases and J by 5 bases, with 9 bases between them. The DNA for the CDR3 is TGTGCCAGCAGTCGGGGGGGAACTGAAGCTTTCTTT. As protein: CASSRGGTEAFF.

This rearrangement joins TRBV3-1 (or the pseudogene TRBV3-2) to TRBJ2-3; a possible D gene is TRBD2 (6 bases). Germline assignment: CDR1 LGHDT and CDR2 YNNKEL (reference sequence). V shed 0 bases and J shed 1 base, with 11 bases lying between them. The CDR3 length is 16 residues. DNA of the CDR3: TGTGCCAGCAGCCAAGATGTCGGGGAGGGCACAGATACGCAGTATTTT. This codes for CASSQDVGEGTDTQYF.

CDR3 sequence (DNA): TGTGCCAGCAGCGCTGGGACAGCCTCTGGAAACACCATATATTTT. Residues: CASSAGTASGNTIYF. The rearrangement links TRBV9 to TRBJ1-3, with TRBD1 identical over 7 bases. The CDR3 runs 15 residues. V trimming: 3 bases; J trimming: 0 bases; junction bases outside the gene matches: 3. Germline lookup yields CDR1 SGDLS and CDR2 YYNGEE.

This chain joins TRBV7-3 and TRBJ1-2; D possibly corresponds to TRBD1 (6 bases). The germline V gene encodes CDR1 SGHTA and CDR2 FQGTGA. Trimming took off 2 bases at V and 5 bases at J, with 9 bases between the two ends. The CDR3 sequence is 13 residues long. CDR3: CASSLGGAYGYTF. The CDR3 coding sequence is TGTGCCAGCAGCTTAGGGGGGGCGTATGGCTACACCTTC.

The V and J genes are TRBV18 and TRBJ1-5; 11 positions agree with TRBD1. Germline CDR1 is KGHSH and CDR2 is LQKENI. CDR3 length: 17 residues. With 3 bases clipped from V and 7 bases from J, the junction kept 11 bases outside the gene matches. The CDR3 sequence: CASSPTAGTGGGQPQHF. The CDR3 DNA is TGTGCCAGCTCACCTACGGCTGGGACAGGGGGTGGCCAGCCCCAGCATTTT. Drawing the rest from reference TRBV18 and TRBJ1-5, the complete variable domain is NAGVMQNPRHLVRRRGQEARLRCSPMKGHSHVYWYRQLPEEGLKFMVYLQKENIIDESGMPKERFSAEFPKEGPSILRIQQVVRGDSAAYFCASSPTAGTGGGQPQHFGDGTRLSIL.

This rearrangement joins TRBV21-1 to TRBJ2-7; the D call TRBD2 from the table was never checked on the DNA. TRBV21-1 is noted as a pseudogene. The CDR3 spans 15 residues. The CDR3 reads CASSPPWREIVEQYF. CDR3 sequence (DNA): TGTGCCAGCAGCCCCCCCTGGCGGGAGATTGTCGAGCAGTACTTC.